A selection of T cell receptor beta chains follows, all from one sample in a study of PD-1 blockade in mismatch repair-deficient tumors. Profiled with immunoSEQ multiplex PCR; TCRdb holds only in-frame clones, not every one. This table has about 22,000 clones, 84% appearing once. The material was peripheral blood, obtained 2 weeks after starting pembrolizumab. The origin of the receptors is an adult with mismatch repair-deficient cancer. CDR3s include the opening cysteine and the closing phenylalanine or tryptophan.

>TRBV29-1|TRBJ2-1
CSVSNGLAGEEQFF
>TRBV5-6|TRBJ1-1
CASSLGRGRTEAFF
>TRBV30|TRBJ1-2
CAWSVITYGYTF
>TRBV27|TRBJ2-3
CASSKSGDPVYF
>TRBV5-1|TRBJ1-5
CASSLDGTSVQPQHF
>TRBV7-2|TRBJ2-1
CASSLGHNEQFF
>TRBV4-2|TRBJ2-3
CASSQVLAGGPRTDTQYF
>TRBV6-1|TRBJ2-1
CASSEGDWTYNEQFF
>TRBV10-3|TRBJ2-3
CAISESSLTDTQYF
>TRBV7-3|TRBJ2-1
CASSLHRDREINEQFF
>TRBV7-2|TRBJ2-2
CASSQQLGLAGGGELFF
>TRBV5-1|TRBJ2-1
CASSVTSGGNNEQFF
>TRBV6-5|TRBJ1-1
CASSYGWVNTEAFF
>TRBV30|TRBJ1-4
CAWSVQATATNEKLFF
>TRBV19|TRBJ2-1
CASSIFSEVTVSYNEQFF
>TRBV5-1|TRBJ2-7
CASSPGTSGYEQYF
>TRBV18|TRBJ2-6
CASSPGLPSGANVLTF
>TRBV25-1|TRBJ2-5
CASSESQGLETQYF
>TRBV14|TRBJ1-1
CASSQSYTEAFF
>TRBV5-1|TRBJ2-5
CASSLGQGQETQYF
>TRBV5-4|TRBJ2-7
CASSLGPRDRGHEQYF